Shown below are 6 T cell receptor beta chains from a single sample sequenced in a study of spatial heterogeneity in lung cancer. The sample's time point: blood at routine non-recurrence follow-up after resection. Whole RNA from tumor, nontumor lung or frozen PBMC was sequenced unsorted. TCRdb re-derived calls from the 5' RACE reads in MiXCR, one entry per CDR3 protein. The sample holds around 120,000 distinct CDR3 sequences, roughly an eighth seen once. Material: PBMCs, obtained at follow-up. Receptor source: a male donor with early-stage non-small cell lung cancer.

The chain has TRBV7-6 and TRBJ1-6; 9 bases fit TRBD1. The CDR3 covers 15 residues. In germline, CDR1 is SGHVS, CDR2 FNYEAQ. Trimming removed 4 bases from V and 5 bases from J; junction bases left unmatched: 3. CDR3 sequence reads: CASSSGTGNNSPLHF. CDR3 in DNA: TGTGCCAGCAGCTCCGGGACAGGGAATAATTCACCCCTCCACTTT.

There are a few counts of this clonotype. V and J are TRBV15 and TRBJ1-1, with D possibly matching TRBD1 (6 bases). Trimming took 5 bases from V and 3 from J, leaving 16 bases between them. Germline V gene data show CDR1 as LNHNV and CDR2 as YYDKDF (reference sequence). The CDR3 spans 15 residues. The CDR3 sequence: CATSSLYREDTEAFF. For the CDR3, the DNA is TGTGCCACCAGCTCCCTATACAGGGAGGACACTGAAGCTTTCTTT.

This clonotype was seen ten or more times. The rearrangement joins TRBV27 to TRBJ2-1; 8 nucleotides line up with TRBD1. Germline trimming cut 3 bases from V and 2 bases from J; bases unmatched to any gene: 6. The CDR3 consists of 16 residues. The V gene's germline CDR1 is MNHEY and CDR2 SMNVEV (reference sequence). CDR3 bases: TGTGCCAGCAGTTTGGACAGGGAAGGGGCCTACAATGAGCAGTTCTTC. It specifies CASSLDREGAYNEQFF.

This chain connects TRBV14 to TRBJ2-7, with 9 bases lining up with TRBD1. The CDR3 totals 14 residues. CDR1 and CDR2 from the germline V gene are SGHDN and FVKESK. V was pared by 4 bases and J by 9 bases, with 10 bases of the junction left unmatched. CDR3 in DNA: TGTGCCAGCAGCCCAAGCGGGACAGGGTTAATGCAGTACTTC. It is translated as CASSPSGTGLMQYF. The entire variable domain, with the rest obtained from reference TRBV14 and TRBJ2-7, is as follows: EAGVTQFPSHSVIEKGQTVTLRCDPISGHDNLYWYRRVMGKEIKFLLHFVKESKQDESGMPNNRFLAERTGGTYSTLKVQPAELEDSGVYFCASSPSGTGLMQYFGPGTRLTVT.

A few counts support this clonotype. V is TRBV5-4 and J is TRBJ1-4; weak D call: TRBD1 (6 bases). CDR3 length: 13 amino acids. V was clipped by 7 bases and J by 6 bases, with 13 bases between them. CDR1 is SGHNT and CDR2 is YYREEE in the germline V gene (reference sequence). The CDR3 bases are TGTGCCAGCTCAGGGGTAAAGGATGAAAAACTGTTTTTT. This codes for CASSGVKDEKLFF.

In this sample, this clonotype turned up a few times. V usage is TRBV28 and J usage is TRBJ2-7, with unresolved D. CDR3 length: 15 amino acids. CDR1 and CDR2 from the germline V gene are MDHEN and SYDVKM. Trimming removed 4 bases at V and 3 bases at J, with 16 bases between. CDR3 in DNA: TGTGCCAGCAGTTCCCAGAAGGAATGGGGCTACGAGCAGTACTTC. Protein: CASSSQKEWGYEQYF.